This TCR beta chain was found in a study of blood T cells in healthy people across ages. Sample-barcoded 5' priming and a J-beta primer mix drove a second PCR of 7 to 11 cycles. Every individual sample yielded 2.5 million or more paired-end reads (each containing CDR3). TCRdb passed the 5' RACE reads through MiXCR, listing each CDR3 protein once. The sample has around 800,000 distinct CDR3 sequences; about 42% are singletons. This clonotype has just a few counts. The sequenced sample was blood. The origin of this receptor is an elderly man in good health.

This CDR3 is CSVLVTDTQYF. CDR3 in DNA: TGCAGCGTATTAGTGACAGATACGCAGTATTTT. V usage is TRBV29-1 and J usage is TRBJ2-3; unclear D gene. Between the trimmed V and J ends, which lost 6 bases and 3 bases, there was a span of 7 bases. CDR1 SQVTM and CDR2 ANQGSEA come from the germline V gene. The CDR3 extends over 11 amino acids.